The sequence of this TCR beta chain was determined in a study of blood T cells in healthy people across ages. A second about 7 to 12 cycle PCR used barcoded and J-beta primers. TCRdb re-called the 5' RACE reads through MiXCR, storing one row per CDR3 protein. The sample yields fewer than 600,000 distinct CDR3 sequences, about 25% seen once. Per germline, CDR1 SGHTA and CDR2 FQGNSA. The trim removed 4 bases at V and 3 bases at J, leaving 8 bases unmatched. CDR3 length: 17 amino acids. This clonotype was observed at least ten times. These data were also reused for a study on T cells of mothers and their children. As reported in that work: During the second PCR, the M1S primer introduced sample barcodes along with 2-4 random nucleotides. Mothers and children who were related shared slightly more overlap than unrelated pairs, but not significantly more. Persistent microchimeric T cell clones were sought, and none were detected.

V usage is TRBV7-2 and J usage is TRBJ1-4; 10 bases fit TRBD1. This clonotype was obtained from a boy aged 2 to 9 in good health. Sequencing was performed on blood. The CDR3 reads CASSSGQGESANEKLFF. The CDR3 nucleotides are TGTGCCAGCAGCTCCGGACAGGGGGAATCAGCTAATGAAAAACTGTTTTTT. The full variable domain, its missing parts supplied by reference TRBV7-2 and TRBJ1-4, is GAGVSQSPSNKVTEKGKDVELRCDPISGHTALYWYRQSLGQGLEFLIYFQGNSAPDKSGLPSDRFSAERTGGSVSTLTIQRTQQEDSAVYLCASSSGQGESANEKLFFGSGTQLSVL.